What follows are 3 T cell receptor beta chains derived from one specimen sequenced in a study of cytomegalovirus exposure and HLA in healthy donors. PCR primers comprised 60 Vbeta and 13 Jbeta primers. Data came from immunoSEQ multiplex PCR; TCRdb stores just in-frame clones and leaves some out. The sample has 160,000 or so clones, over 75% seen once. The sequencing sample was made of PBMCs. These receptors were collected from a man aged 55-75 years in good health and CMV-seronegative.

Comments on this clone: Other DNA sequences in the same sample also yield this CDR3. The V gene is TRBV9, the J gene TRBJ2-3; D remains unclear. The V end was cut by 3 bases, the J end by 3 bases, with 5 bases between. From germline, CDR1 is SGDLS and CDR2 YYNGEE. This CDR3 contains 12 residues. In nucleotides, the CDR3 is TGTGCCAGCAGCGCAGGAACAGATACGCAGTATTTT. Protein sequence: CASSAGTDTQYF. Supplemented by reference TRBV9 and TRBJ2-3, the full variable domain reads DSGVTQTPKHLITATGQRVTLRCSPRSGDLSVYWYQQSLDQGLQFLIQYYNGEERAKGNILERFSAQQFPDLHSELNLSSLELGDSALYFCASSAGTDTQYFGPGTRLTVL.

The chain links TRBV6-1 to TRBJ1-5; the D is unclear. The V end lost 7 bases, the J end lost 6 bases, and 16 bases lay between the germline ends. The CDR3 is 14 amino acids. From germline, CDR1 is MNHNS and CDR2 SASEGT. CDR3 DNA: TGTGCCAGCACTGTTTACGGGGTACGTCAGCCCCAGCATTTT. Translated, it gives CASTVYGVRQPQHF.

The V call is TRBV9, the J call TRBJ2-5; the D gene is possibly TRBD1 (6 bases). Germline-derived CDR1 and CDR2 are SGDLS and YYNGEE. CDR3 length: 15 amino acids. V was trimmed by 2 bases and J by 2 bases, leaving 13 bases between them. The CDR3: CASSVAQGVQETQYF. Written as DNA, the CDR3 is TGTGCCAGCAGCGTGGCACAGGGAGTACAAGAGACCCAGTACTTC. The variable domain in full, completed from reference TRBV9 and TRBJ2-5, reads DSGVTQTPKHLITATGQRVTLRCSPRSGDLSVYWYQQSLDQGLQFLIQYYNGEERAKGNILERFSAQQFPDLHSELNLSSLELGDSALYFCASSVAQGVQETQYFGPGTRLLVL.